This T cell receptor beta chain was obtained from a study of blood T cell repertoires in COVID-19. In the study overall: Material from acute and convalescent COVID-19 was sourced from the United States, Italy and Spain. Sample material is recorded as cDNA or gDNA derived from T cells, B-cell-depleted T cells, or PBMCs.

Per the original methods: Reference gene primer amplification in the assay estimated nucleated cell counts. The assay was immunoSEQ multiplex PCR, and TCRdb's table has in-frame clones only and misses some. The V and J calls and clone size are taken from that table; D and trimming were inferred from the DNA. This table has about 240,000 clones, roughly four fifths appearing once. A single count supports this clone. The TCR sequence derives from a woman in her fifties or sixties with active or convalescent COVID-19. The sample comprised peripheral blood.

The CDR3 region has the DNA TGTGCCAGCAGTGAGGGGGGACCCAATCAGCCCCAGCATTTT. This gives the protein CASSEGGPNQPQHF. V usage is TRBV6-1 and J usage is TRBJ1-5; weak D call: TRBD1 (5 bases). Germline V gene sequence: CDR1 MNHNS, CDR2 SASEGT. Trimming pared 3 bases from V and 3 bases from J, leaving 9 bases between. The CDR3 has 14 amino acids.